Following are 8 T cell receptor beta chains from one sample sequenced in a study of cytomegalovirus exposure and HLA in healthy donors. 13 Jbeta primers and 60 Vbeta primers were used for the PCR. TCRdb's copy holds only in-frame clones and misses some; the assay was immunoSEQ multiplex PCR. The table includes tens of thousands of clones, 65% to 80% detected once. The material sequenced was PBMCs. The receptors stem from a man aged 40-55 years in good health and CMV-seropositive.

The rearrangement uses TRBV4-1 and TRBJ2-7, with unresolved D. Trimming removed 1 base at V and 4 bases at J, with 8 bases between. Germline CDR1 is MGHRA and CDR2 is YSYEKL. CDR3 length: 13 amino acids. The CDR3: CASSQGALYEQYF. The DNA of the CDR3 is TGCGCCAGCAGCCAAGGGGCCCTATACGAGCAGTACTTC.

This chain uses TRBV2 with TRBJ2-3, with D perhaps matching TRBD2 (6 bases). Germline loops: CDR1 SNHLY, CDR2 FYNNEI. V dropped 6 bases and J dropped 9 bases, with 19 bases sitting between them. The CDR3 has 14 residues. The CDR3 reads CASRRDGGSGTQYF. The CDR3 coding sequence is TGTGCCAGCAGACGCGACGGGGGTTCGGGCACGCAGTATTTT.

The chain employs TRBV9 and TRBJ2-5; no firm D call. Germline CDR1 reads SGDLS; CDR2 reads YYNGEE. V lost 0 bases and J 5 bases, leaving 8 bases between the germline ends. This CDR3 contains 13 residues. The CDR3 DNA follows: TGTGCCAGCAGCGTAGATTTATCCGAGACCCAGTACTTC. This sequence encodes CASSVDLSETQYF.

This sequence joins TRBV29-1 and TRBJ2-1; D not resolved. The CDR3 runs to 10 residues. Looked up from germline, CDR1 is SQVTM and CDR2 is ANQGSEA. V lost 6 bases to trimming and J lost 8 bases, with 8 bases between them. The chain's CDR3 is CSVEYYEQFF. In nucleotides, the CDR3 is TGCAGCGTGGAATACTATGAGCAGTTCTTC.

This chain connects TRBV7-6 to TRBJ2-1; perhaps TRBD2 as D (7 bases). The V end was cut by 1 base, the J end by 4 bases, with 14 bases between. The CDR3 runs 16 residues. Germline CDR1 SGHVS, CDR2 FNYEAQ. CDR3 in DNA: TGTGCCAGCAGCTTAGATACGGGGGGCGCTTACAATGAGCAGTTCTTC. This sequence encodes CASSLDTGGAYNEQFF.

In its sample, this clone was seen a few times. This sequence joins TRBV14 and TRBJ1-6, with TRBD1 identical over 9 bases. Trimming removed 4 bases from V and 10 bases from J; junction bases left unmatched: 8. The CDR3 extends over 15 amino acids. Germline values: CDR1 SGHDN, CDR2 FVKESK. CDR3 amino acids: CASSPFGTGQSPLHF. CDR3 sequence (DNA): TGTGCCAGCAGCCCATTTGGGACAGGGCAGTCACCCCTCCACTTT.

The V call is TRBV6-5, the J call TRBJ1-1, with TRBD1 identical over 7 bases. In germline, CDR1 is MNHEY, CDR2 SVGAGI. This CDR3 comprises 14 residues. V was clipped by 5 bases and J by 9 bases; unmatched bases: 12. Written as DNA, the CDR3 is TGTGCCAGCAGTCCTCAGGGGGTTAGGCGGAAAGCTTTCTTT. As protein: CASSPQGVRRKAFF.

The rearrangement links TRBV11-3 to TRBJ2-1; TRBD1 agrees at 7 bases. Trimming removed 4 bases from V and 0 bases from J; junction bases left unmatched: 6. Germline V gene data show CDR1 as SGHNT and CDR2 as YENEEA. This CDR3 region has 16 residues. CDR3 sequence: CASSSGQSISYNEQFF. The CDR3 nucleotides are TGTGCCAGCAGCTCGGGACAGTCCATCTCCTACAATGAGCAGTTCTTC.